This T cell receptor (beta chain) stems from a study of cytomegalovirus exposure and HLA in healthy donors. Per germline, CDR1 LGHNA and CDR2 YSLEER. CDR3 length: 16 residues. V lost 0 bases and J 6 bases, leaving 15 bases between the germline ends. PCR was performed using 60 Vbeta and 13 Jbeta primers. This table comes from immunoSEQ multiplex PCR, and its TCRdb copy is limited to in-frame clones, with some not included. The sample consists of 120,000 or so clones, over 65% of them appearing once. Donors likely had unrecorded immune exposures despite being nominally healthy when sampled. Sequenced material: PBMCs. The source is a woman between 35 and 50 years old in good health and CMV-seropositive. The chain combines TRBV4-3 with TRBJ2-1, with D possibly TRBD2 on 5 matching bases. CDR3 DNA: TGCGCCAGCAGCCAAGATGGGCGGGCTTGGGGCAATGAGCAGTTCTTC. Translated, it gives CASSQDGRAWGNEQFF.